The 17 T cell receptor beta chains reported below all come from one sample, sequenced in a study of OX40 agonist ivuxolimab in advanced cancers. The table came from immunoSEQ multiplex PCR; TCRdb's copy has only in-frame clones and leaves some out. The table includes about 40,000 clones, about 86% detected once. Sequencing was performed on CD4+ or CD8+ T cells sorted from blood, taken in a trial of the OX40 agonist ivuxolimab. The source of these receptors is an adult with an advanced solid tumor such as melanoma, head and neck, liver or kidney cancer.

The chain carries TRBV19 and TRBJ2-1; perhaps TRBD2 as D (6 bases). Germline V gives CDR1 LNHDA, CDR2 SQIVND (reference sequence). Trimming took 1 base from V and 5 from J, leaving 21 bases between them. This CDR3 has 18 residues. The CDR3 DNA reads as TGTGCCAGTAGTATAGTCGGTTGGACCGGGACTGACAACAATGAGCAGTTCTTC. Translation: CASSIVGWTGTDNNEQFF.

This clone occurred a few times. V usage is TRBV4-1 and J usage is TRBJ1-2; D gene uncertain. Germline-derived CDR1 and CDR2 are MGHRA and YSYEKL. The CDR3 consists of 15 residues. V was cut by 0 bases and J by 5 bases, with 13 bases left in between. CDR3: CASSQDPRTEYGYTF. The CDR3 nucleotides read TGCGCCAGCAGCCAAGATCCGAGAACAGAGTATGGCTACACCTTC.

V gene TRBV28 combines with J gene TRBJ2-7, with 11 bases aligning to TRBD1. This CDR3 spans 15 amino acids. Germline V gene sequence: CDR1 MDHEN, CDR2 SYDVKM. Trimming removed 3 bases from V and 5 bases from J; junction bases left unmatched: 6. Written as DNA, the CDR3 is TGTGCCAGCAGTTTCCGGACAGGGGGCGTAGACGAGCAGTACTTC. Translating it yields CASSFRTGGVDEQYF.

The genes are TRBV19 and TRBJ1-1; D not certain. The CDR3 loop spans 11 amino acids. With 6 bases removed from V and 11 bases from J, the gap between germline ends came to 13 bases. Per germline, CDR1 LNHDA and CDR2 SQIVND (reference sequence). The CDR3 region is CASSPGLLAFF. The CDR3 nucleotides read TGTGCCAGTAGCCCAGGACTGCTCGCTTTCTTT.

This chain connects TRBV27 to TRBJ2-1; no reliable D call. CDR3 size: 14 residues. Germline V gene sequence: CDR1 MNHEY, CDR2 SMNVEV (reference sequence). V was pared by 3 bases and J by 0 bases, with 6 bases between. DNA of the CDR3: TGTGCCAGCAGTTTCGGGCGCTCCTACAATGAGCAGTTCTTC. Its protein product is CASSFGRSYNEQFF.

The chain has TRBV13 and TRBJ2-2; 7 nucleotides agree with TRBD1. After removal of 0 bases from V and 4 bases from J, the junction contained 2 bases not matched to a gene. The length of the CDR3 is 15 residues. The germline gives CDR1 PRHDT, CDR2 FYEKMQ (reference sequence). The CDR3 DNA sequence: TGTGCCAGCAGCTTAGGCTCAGGGGGCACCGGGGAGCTGTTTTTT. Residues: CASSLGSGGTGELFF.

This chain joins TRBV9 and TRBJ2-3; D gene ambiguous. CDR1 is SGDLS, CDR2 YYNGEE, per germline. There are 13 residues in the CDR3. Between the trimmed V and J ends, which lost 0 bases and 6 bases, there was a span of 8 bases. CDR3 nucleotide sequence: TGTGCCAGCAGCGTAGAACCCCCCGATACGCAGTATTTT. Amino acid sequence: CASSVEPPDTQYF.

The V gene is TRBV18, the J gene TRBJ2-2; 8 positions agree with TRBD2. The trim removed 3 bases at V and 3 bases at J, leaving 9 bases unmatched. The CDR3 has 17 residues. Per the germline V gene, CDR1 is KGHSH and CDR2 is LQKENI. CDR3 coding DNA: TGTGCCAGCTCACCCCCCGACGGGGGGGCCGACACCGGGGAGCTGTTTTTT. Amino acid sequence: CASSPPDGGADTGELFF.

The V gene is TRBV7-9, the J gene TRBJ2-5; D may match TRBD1 or TRBD2 (6 bases each). V was cut by 5 bases and J by 0 bases, with 25 bases left in between. CDR1 and CDR2 (germline): SEHNR, FQNEAQ (reference sequence). The CDR3 consists of 19 residues. Written as DNA, the CDR3 is TGTGCCAGCAGCCCTCAACAATCGGAGGGGACACTGTACCAAGAGACCCAGTACTTC. The encoded protein is CASSPQQSEGTLYQETQYF.

The gene calls are TRBV6-1 and TRBJ2-6, with D possibly being TRBD2 (5 bases). The CDR3 has 15 residues. The germline V and J ends were trimmed by 6 bases and 4 bases, with 13 bases remaining between them. Germline V CDR1 and CDR2: MNHNS, SASEGT. CDR3: CASRGEGSGANVLTF. As DNA, the CDR3 is TGTGCCAGCAGGGGAGAGGGATCCGGGGCCAACGTCCTGACTTTC.

This chain uses TRBV9 with TRBJ2-5; D is possibly TRBD1 (5 bases). The CDR3 runs 14 residues. The V gene's germline CDR1 is SGDLS and CDR2 YYNGEE. V was clipped by 4 bases and J by 0 bases, with 10 bases between them. The DNA of the CDR3 is TGTGCCAGCAGCCCGACAGAGTACCAAGAGACCCAGTACTTC. Translation gives CASSPTEYQETQYF. Together with reference TRBV9 and TRBJ2-5, the CDR3 gives the full variable domain: DSGVTQTPKHLITATGQRVTLRCSPRSGDLSVYWYQQSLDQGLQFLIQYYNGEERAKGNILERFSAQQFPDLHSELNLSSLELGDSALYFCASSPTEYQETQYFGPGTRLLVL.

This clone was seen only once. This chain joins TRBV6-6 and TRBJ1-3; maybe TRBD1 (5 bases). Trimming stripped 8 bases from V and 0 bases from J, with 11 bases between. The germline gives CDR1 MNHNY, CDR2 SVGAGI (reference sequence). CDR3 size: 14 residues. CDR3 in amino acids: CASGPGSSGNTIYF. As DNA, the CDR3 is TGTGCCAGCGGCCCAGGGAGCTCTGGAAACACCATATATTTT.

The chain recombines TRBV5-5 with TRBJ2-5; no firm D call. The V and J ends lost 2 bases and 4 bases respectively, with 18 bases between them. From germline, CDR1 is SGHKS and CDR2 YYEKEE (reference sequence). The CDR3 has 16 amino acids. The CDR3 nucleotides are TGTGCCAGCAGCTTAACATCCGTGGGGTCTGCAGAGACCCAGTACTTC. Protein sequence: CASSLTSVGSAETQYF.

The chain is built from TRBV19 and TRBJ1-5; D is unresolved. The CDR3 is 14 residues long. Germline CDR1 is LNHDA and CDR2 is SQIVND (reference sequence). With 3 bases removed from V and 4 bases from J, the gap between germline ends came to 10 bases. CDR3 loop: CASSIRGRNQPQHF. CDR3 sequence (DNA): TGTGCCAGTAGTATTCGGGGTCGTAATCAGCCCCAGCATTTT.

The chain uses TRBV11-2 and TRBJ2-1; 12 bases map to TRBD2. This CDR3 has 15 amino acids. Germline V gives CDR1 SGHAT, CDR2 FQNNGV. V was clipped by 4 bases and J by 8 bases; unmatched bases: 6. The CDR3 coding sequence is TGTGCCAGCAGCTACACGACTAGCGGGGGCTATGAGCAGTTCTTC. Its protein product is CASSYTTSGGYEQFF.

V usage is TRBV5-6 and J usage is TRBJ1-4; no clear D gene. The CDR3 is 13 residues long. V lost 2 bases to trimming and J lost 8 bases, with 10 bases between them. Germline CDR1 is SGHDT and CDR2 is YYEEEE. DNA of the CDR3: TGTGCCAGCAGCTTAGGCCAAAGCGAAAAACTGTTTTTT. Translated, it gives CASSLGQSEKLFF.

The chain joins TRBV6-5 to TRBJ1-1; tentatively, D is TRBD1 (5 bases). CDR3 size: 16 residues. Between the trimmed V and J ends, which lost 4 bases and 0 bases, there was a span of 15 bases. CDR1 is MNHEY and CDR2 is SVGAGI in the germline V gene. CDR3 sequence: CASSSDHGAMNTEAFF. The CDR3 DNA reads TGTGCCAGCAGTTCGGACCATGGGGCCATGAACACTGAAGCTTTCTTT.